The 15 T cell receptor beta chains presented below share a single source sample, sequenced in a study of technical replicates of blood from a few donors. Some clones are missing from TCRdb's copy, which holds only in-frame ones; the method was immunoSEQ multiplex PCR. Of more than 55,000 clones listed, approximately 90% are singletons. Sequencing was performed on PBMCs. The receptors stem from a human donor in good health. Some clones in this sample may be carry-over from other donors' samples.

The gene calls are TRBV10-3 and TRBJ1-6; 10 nucleotides align to TRBD1. CDR3 length equals 15 residues. Per germline, CDR1 ENHRY and CDR2 SYGVKD. Trimming removed 6 bases from V and 5 bases from J; junction bases left unmatched: 4. DNA of the CDR3: TGTGCCATCAGAACGACAGGGGGCAATAATTCACCCCTCCACTTT. Residues: CAIRTTGGNNSPLHF.

The chain carries TRBV7-3 and TRBJ2-4; 8 bases fit TRBD2. Germline assignment: CDR1 SGHTA and CDR2 FQGTGA. The V and J ends lost 2 bases and 0 bases, in that order; junction bases with no gene match: 21. The CDR3 runs 22 residues. CDR3 in DNA: TGTGCCAGCAGCTTAGGCAGAGAGCGGGAGTTGAAAGGGGCGTTAGCCAAAAACATTCAGTACTTC. This translates into CASSLGRERELKGALAKNIQYF.

Concerning this clone: Mismatch with germline at one junction end may stem from a read error. The V gene is TRBV4-3, the J gene TRBJ1-2; 11 bases align to TRBD1. The CDR3 is 16 amino acids. Germline-derived CDR1 and CDR2 are LGHNA and YSLEER. CDR3 protein: CVSSQDRTGGAYGYTF. The CDR3 DNA sequence: TGCGTCAGCAGCCAAGATCGGACAGGGGGCGCCTATGGCTACACCTTC.

The J gene is TRBJ1-2, the V gene TRBV7-2; unclear D gene. V gave up 8 bases and J gave up 7 bases, with 17 bases separating them. The CDR3 sequence is 13 residues long. Germline V lookup: CDR1 SGHTA, CDR2 FQGNSA. CDR3 region: CASEAGGEGGYTF. CDR3 bases: TGTGCCAGCGAAGCGGGAGGAGAGGGTGGCTACACCTTC. The full variable domain, completed using reference TRBV7-2 and TRBJ1-2, is GAGVSQSPSNKVTEKGKDVELRCDPISGHTALYWYRQSLGQGLEFLIYFQGNSAPDKSGLPSDRFSAERTGGSVSTLTIQRTQQEDSAVYLCASEAGGEGGYTFGSGTRLTVV.

The rearrangement links TRBV7-9 to TRBJ2-7; 8 nucleotides line up with TRBD1. V trimming: 3 bases; J trimming: 6 bases; junction bases outside the gene matches: 7. The CDR3 is 14 amino acids. Germline-derived CDR1 and CDR2 are SEHNR and FQNEAQ (reference sequence). CDR3 DNA: TGTGCCAGCAGCTTCGGACAGGGTGAAGGCGAGCAGTACTTC. Translation gives CASSFGQGEGEQYF.

V gene TRBV6-5 combines with J gene TRBJ1-1, with TRBD1 matching over 10 bases. CDR3 length: 14 residues. Germline trimming cut 8 bases from V and 1 base from J; bases unmatched to any gene: 4. CDR1 is MNHEY and CDR2 is SVGAGI in the germline V gene. In DNA form, the CDR3 reads TGTGCCAGCGGACAGGGGGTATGGAACACTGAAGCTTTCTTT. Residues: CASGQGVWNTEAFF.

This CDR3 reads CASSSYHRDRGRAGNTIYF. Here the CDR3 DNA reads TGTGCCAGCAGCTCGTACCACCGGGACAGGGGGCGGGCGGGAAACACCATATATTTT. The V call is TRBV11-2, the J call TRBJ1-3; 12 bases are shared with TRBD1. The CDR3 length is 19 residues. The germline gives CDR1 SGHAT, CDR2 FQNNGV. Germline trimming cut 4 bases from V and 4 bases from J; bases unmatched to any gene: 14.

J is TRBJ1-3 and V is TRBV7-2; the D is unclear. The V gene's germline CDR1 is SGHTA and CDR2 FQGNSA. The CDR3 length is 14 residues. The V end was cut by 5 bases, the J end by 9 bases, with 17 bases between. The CDR3 nucleotides are TGTGCCAGCAGCCCCTTGGGAGTCCTCAGCACCATATATTTT. This sequence encodes CASSPLGVLSTIYF.

The V gene is TRBV7-2, the J gene TRBJ2-5, with a possible D match to TRBD1 (5 bases). V lost 0 bases and J lost 2, with 7 bases in between. Germline CDR1 reads SGHTA; CDR2 reads FQGNSA. The length of the CDR3 is 14 residues. CDR3 sequence reads: CASSLAYRQETQYF. In DNA form, the CDR3 reads TGTGCCAGCAGCTTAGCGTACAGGCAAGAGACCCAGTACTTC.

The V gene is TRBV6-1, the J gene TRBJ2-5, with 9 bases that match TRBD2. Germline V gene data show CDR1 as MNHNS and CDR2 as SASEGT. The length of the CDR3 is 13 residues. The J segment lost 4 bases and the V segment lost 8 bases, leaving 5 bases of the junction unmatched. Here the CDR3 reads CASRLAGRETQYF. The CDR3 region has the DNA TGTGCCAGCCGTCTAGCGGGAAGAGAGACCCAGTACTTC.

The chain carries TRBV6-1 and TRBJ1-2; D is possibly TRBD1 (6 bases). V lost 2 bases and J lost 0, with 13 bases in between. CDR1 and CDR2 from the germline V gene are MNHNS and SASEGT. The CDR3 totals 16 residues. CDR3 nucleotides: TGTGCCAGCAGTGAACCCGGACAGCTAGCTAACTATGGCTACACCTTC. This encodes CASSEPGQLANYGYTF.

This chain uses TRBV2 with TRBJ2-5; 12 nucleotides align to TRBD2. V lost 5 bases and J lost 6; bases outside the gene matches: 4. CDR3 size: 14 residues. Germline CDR1 reads SNHLY; CDR2 reads FYNNEI. The DNA for the CDR3 is TGTGCCAGCAGTACTCTAGCGGGGGGGCAGACCCAGTACTTC. This translates into CASSTLAGGQTQYF.

The gene calls are TRBV19 and TRBJ1-2, with D perhaps matching TRBD1 (5 bases). The germline V and J ends were trimmed by 6 bases and 8 bases, with 16 bases remaining between them. The CDR3 length is 13 residues. Germline V gene lookup returns CDR1 LNHDA and CDR2 SQIVND (reference sequence). The DNA for the CDR3 is TGTGCCAGTAGCCCCGAAGCGGGGCGAGGCTACACCTTC. The encoded protein is CASSPEAGRGYTF.

J is TRBJ1-1 and V is TRBV5-6; tentatively, D is TRBD1 (5 bases). CDR1 and CDR2 from the germline V gene are SGHDT and YYEEEE. The CDR3 has 14 amino acids. The V and J ends lost 0 bases and 4 bases respectively, with 10 bases between them. CDR3 sequence: CASSLVSGGTEAFF. DNA of the CDR3: TGTGCCAGCAGCTTGGTATCGGGGGGCACTGAAGCTTTCTTT.

This chain joins TRBV27 and TRBJ2-7; the match to TRBD2 covers 10 bases. The CDR3 length is 15 residues. The V and J ends lost 2 bases and 1 base, in that order; junction bases with no gene match: 2. Germline V gene data show CDR1 as MNHEY and CDR2 as SMNVEV (reference sequence). The CDR3 DNA reads TGTGCCAGCAGTTTAAGCGGGGGGGGATCCTACGAGCAGTACTTC. It encodes CASSLSGGGSYEQYF.